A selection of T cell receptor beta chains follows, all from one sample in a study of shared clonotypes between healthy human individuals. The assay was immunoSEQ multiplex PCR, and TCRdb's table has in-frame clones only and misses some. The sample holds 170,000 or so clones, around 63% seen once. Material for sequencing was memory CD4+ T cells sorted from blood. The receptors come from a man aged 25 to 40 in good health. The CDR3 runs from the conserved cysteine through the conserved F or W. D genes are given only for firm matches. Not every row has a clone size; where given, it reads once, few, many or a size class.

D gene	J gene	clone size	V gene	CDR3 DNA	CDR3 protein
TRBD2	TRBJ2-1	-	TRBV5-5	TGTGCCAGCAGCTCAACTCCAGCCCTAGCGGGAGTTTACAATGAGCAGTTCTTC	CASSSTPALAGVYNEQFF
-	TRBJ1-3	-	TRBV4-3	TGCGCCAGCAGCCAATGGGGCTCTGGAAACACCATATATTTT	CASSQWGSGNTIYF
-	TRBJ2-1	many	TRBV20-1	TGCAGTGCTACCCAGCTAAATGAGCAGTTCTTC	CSATQLNEQFF
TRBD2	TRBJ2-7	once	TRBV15	TGTGCCACCAGCAGAGCGCCTAGCGGGGGCTACGAGCAGTACTTC	CATSRAPSGGYEQYF
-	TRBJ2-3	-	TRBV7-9	TGTGCCAGCAGCTTAGACAGTCCAGATACGCAGTATTTT	CASSLDSPDTQYF
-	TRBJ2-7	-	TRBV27	TGTGCCAGCAGTAACTACCGGGACGGCAGCTCGGGGGAGCAGTACTTC	CASSNYRDGSSGEQYF
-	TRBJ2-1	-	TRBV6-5	TGTGCCAGCAGCCCTGGGGACCCTTACAATGAGCAGTTCTTC	CASSPGDPYNEQFF
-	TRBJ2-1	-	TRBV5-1	TGCGCCAGCAGCTTGGGGCCTCTCGAGCTAGGTGAGCAGTTCTTC	CASSLGPLELGEQFF
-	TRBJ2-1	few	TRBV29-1	TGCAGCGTTGAGGGGTCAGGGGTCTATGAGCAGTTCTTC	CSVEGSGVYEQFF
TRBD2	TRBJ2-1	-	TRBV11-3	TGTGCCAGCAGCTTAGTGACTAGCGGAGGAGGGGGACCCTACAATGAGCAGTTCTTC	CASSLVTSGGGGPYNEQFF
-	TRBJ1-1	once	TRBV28	TGTGCCAGCAGCGCCGGGGCAGGGTCGGCTGGTACTGAAGCTTTCTTT	CASSAGAGSAGTEAFF
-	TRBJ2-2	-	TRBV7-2	TGTGCCAGCAGCTCACGGGGGCAGAGCACCGGGGAGCTGTTTTTT	CASSSRGQSTGELFF
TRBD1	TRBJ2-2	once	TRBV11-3	TGTGCCAGCAGCAGGACAGGGAACACCGGGGAGCTGTTTTTT	CASSRTGNTGELFF
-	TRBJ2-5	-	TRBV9	TGTGCCAGCAGCGTAGATCCAGGGGCCGTTCAAGAGACCCAGTACTTC	CASSVDPGAVQETQYF
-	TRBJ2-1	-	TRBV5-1	TGCGCCAGCAGCTCCCCCCGGGGATTCTCCTACAATGAGCAGTTCTTC	CASSSPRGFSYNEQFF
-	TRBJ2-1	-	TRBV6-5	TGTGCCAGCAGTTACGGAGGGATTGAGCAGTTCTTC	CASSYGGIEQFF
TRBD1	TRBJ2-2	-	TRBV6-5	TGTGCCAGCAGTACTACAGGGGCAGGCACCGGGGAGCTGTTTTTT	CASSTTGAGTGELFF
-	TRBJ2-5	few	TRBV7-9	TGTGCCAGCAGCCGACTTAGTGACTCCTCTGACTTC	CASSRLSDSSDF
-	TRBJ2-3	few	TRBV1	TGCACCAGCAGCCACCTTCCCGACCCGCTTAAAGACAGGCCAGAAGATACGCAGTATTTT	CTSSHLPDPLKDRPEDTQYF
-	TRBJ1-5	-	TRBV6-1	TGTGCCAGCAGTTCACGACAGGTCAACAATCAGCCCCAGCATTTT	CASSSRQVNNQPQHF
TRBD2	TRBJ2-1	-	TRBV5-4	TGTGCCAGCAGCTTGGAAAGCGGGAGGGCCATTGAGCAGTTCTTC	CASSLESGRAIEQFF
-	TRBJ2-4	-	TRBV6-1	TGTGCCAGCTCTGCGGGGGCGGGCTTTAACATTCAGTACTTC	CASSAGAGFNIQYF
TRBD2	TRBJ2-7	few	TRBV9	TGTGCCAGCAGCGTAGGGGGGAGCGGGGACCCGGGCGAGCAGTACTTC	CASSVGGSGDPGEQYF
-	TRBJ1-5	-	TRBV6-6	TGTGCCAGCGGGGATTTAGGCCAGCATTTT	CASGDLGQHF
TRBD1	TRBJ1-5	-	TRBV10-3	TGTGCCATCAGCCCTGACAGGGTGGGGCAGCCCCAGCATTTT	CAISPDRVGQPQHF
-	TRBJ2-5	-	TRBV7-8	TGTGCCAGCAGCTTAGATTCTCGGGGGTGGGGGTTAGAGACCCAGTACTTC	CASSLDSRGWGLETQYF
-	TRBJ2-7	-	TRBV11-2	TGTGCCAGCAGCTTAGGCAGGGGGGTCCCCTACGAGCAGTACTTC	CASSLGRGVPYEQYF
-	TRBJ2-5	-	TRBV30	TGTGCCCCCCAAGAGACCCAGTACTTC	CAPQETQYF
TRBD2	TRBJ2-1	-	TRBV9	TGTGCCAGCAGCGTAACTAGCGGGAGAGGTTACAATGAGCAGTTCTTC	CASSVTSGRGYNEQFF
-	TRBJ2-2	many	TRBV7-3	TGTGCCAGCAGTTACGGCGGGGAGCTGTTTTTT	CASSYGGELFF
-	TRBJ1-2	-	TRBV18	TGTGCCAGCTCACCGATACTACAGGTATCCAGGAAACTAAACTATGGCTACACCTTC	CASSPILQVSRKLNYGYTF
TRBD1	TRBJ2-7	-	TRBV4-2	TGTGCCAGCAGCCGAGAACCGGGACAGGGTGCCTACGAGCAGTACTTC	CASSREPGQGAYEQYF
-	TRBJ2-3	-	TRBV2	TGTGCCAGCAACAGAGACACAGATACGCAGTATTTT	CASNRDTDTQYF
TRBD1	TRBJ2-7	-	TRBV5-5	TGTGCCAGCAGCGCCAACAGGGGATACGAGCAGTACTTC	CASSANRGYEQYF
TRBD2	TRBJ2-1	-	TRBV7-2	TGTGCCAGCACCCTCCGAGCGGGAGGAAACAATGAGCAGTTCTTC	CASTLRAGGNNEQFF
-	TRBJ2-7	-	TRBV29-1	TGCAGCGTTGCTGAGGGCCTGGGCGAGCAGTACTTC	CSVAEGLGEQYF
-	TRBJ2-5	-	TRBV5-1	TGCGCCAGCAGCTTGACCCTCCAAGAGACCCAGTACTTC	CASSLTLQETQYF
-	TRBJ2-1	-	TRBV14	TGTGCCAGCAGCCAAGATTTCGGGCTCAATGAGCAGTTCTTC	CASSQDFGLNEQFF
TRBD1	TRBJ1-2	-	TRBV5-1	TGCGCCAGCAGCTGGGGACAGGGGTCTAACTATGGCTACACCTTC	CASSWGQGSNYGYTF
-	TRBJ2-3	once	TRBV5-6	TGTGCCAGCAGCTTGGTCTCAGATACGCAGTATTTT	CASSLVSDTQYF
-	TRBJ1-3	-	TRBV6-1	TGTGCCAGCAGTGAAAGGCGGATCTCTGGAAACACCATATATTTT	CASSERRISGNTIYF
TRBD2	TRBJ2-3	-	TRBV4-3	TGCGCCAGCAGCCAAGCCCAAAGCCCAGCGGGAGACTTGGGCACAGATACGCAGTATTTT	CASSQAQSPAGDLGTDTQYF
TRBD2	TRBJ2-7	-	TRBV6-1	TGTGCCAGCAGTGAAGGGCTAGCGGGAGTTGGTGGTTACGAGCAGTACTTC	CASSEGLAGVGGYEQYF